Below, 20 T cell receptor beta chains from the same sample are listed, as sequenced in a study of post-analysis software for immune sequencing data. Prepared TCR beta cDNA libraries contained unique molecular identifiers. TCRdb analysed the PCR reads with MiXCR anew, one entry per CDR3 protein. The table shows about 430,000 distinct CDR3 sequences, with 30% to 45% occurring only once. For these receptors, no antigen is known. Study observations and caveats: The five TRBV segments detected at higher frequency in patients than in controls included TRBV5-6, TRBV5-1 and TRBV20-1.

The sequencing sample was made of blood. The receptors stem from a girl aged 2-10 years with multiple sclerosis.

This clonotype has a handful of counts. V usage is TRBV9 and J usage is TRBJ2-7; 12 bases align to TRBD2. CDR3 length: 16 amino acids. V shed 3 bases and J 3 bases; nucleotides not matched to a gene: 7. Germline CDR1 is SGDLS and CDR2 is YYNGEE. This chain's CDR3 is CASSARLAGDFYEQYF. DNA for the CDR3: TGTGCCAGCAGCGCCCGACTAGCGGGAGACTTCTACGAGCAGTACTTC.

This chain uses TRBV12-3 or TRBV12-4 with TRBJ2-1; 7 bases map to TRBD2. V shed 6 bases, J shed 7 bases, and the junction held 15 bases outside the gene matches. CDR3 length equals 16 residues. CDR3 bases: TGTGCCAGCAGCGAAACTGGGGGGGTTTTAGGGAATGAGCAGTTCTTC. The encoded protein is CASSETGGVLGNEQFF.

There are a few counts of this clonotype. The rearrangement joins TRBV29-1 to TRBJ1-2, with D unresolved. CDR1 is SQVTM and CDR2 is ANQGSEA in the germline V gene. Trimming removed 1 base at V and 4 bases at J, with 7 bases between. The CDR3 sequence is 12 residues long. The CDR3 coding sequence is TGCAGCGTTGAAGGGGTCGGCTATGGCTACACCTTC. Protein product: CSVEGVGYGYTF. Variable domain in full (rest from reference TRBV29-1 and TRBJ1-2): SAVISQKPSRDICQRGTSLTIQCQVDSQVTMMFWYRQQPGQSLTLIATANQGSEATYESGFVIDKFPISRPNLTFSTLTVSNMSPEDSSIYLCSVEGVGYGYTFGSGTRLTVV.

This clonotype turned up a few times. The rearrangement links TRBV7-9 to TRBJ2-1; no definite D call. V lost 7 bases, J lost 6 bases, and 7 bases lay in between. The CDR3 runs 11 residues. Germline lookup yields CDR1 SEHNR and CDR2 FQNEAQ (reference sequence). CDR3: CASNPLNEQFF. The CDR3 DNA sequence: TGTGCCAGCAACCCTCTCAATGAGCAGTTCTTC.

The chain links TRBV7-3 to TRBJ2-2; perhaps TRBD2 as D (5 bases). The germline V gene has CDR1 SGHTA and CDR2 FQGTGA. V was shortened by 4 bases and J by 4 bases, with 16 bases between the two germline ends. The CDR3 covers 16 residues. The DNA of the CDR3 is TGTGCCAGCAGCTACCGCTCCGGGGTCAGCACCGGGGAGCTGTTTTTT. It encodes CASSYRSGVSTGELFF.

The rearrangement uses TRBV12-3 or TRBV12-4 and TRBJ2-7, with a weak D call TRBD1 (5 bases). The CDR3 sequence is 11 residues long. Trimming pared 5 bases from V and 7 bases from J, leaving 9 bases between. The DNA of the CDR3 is TGTGCCAGCAGTACCAGACAGGAGCAGTACTTC. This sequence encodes CASSTRQEQYF.

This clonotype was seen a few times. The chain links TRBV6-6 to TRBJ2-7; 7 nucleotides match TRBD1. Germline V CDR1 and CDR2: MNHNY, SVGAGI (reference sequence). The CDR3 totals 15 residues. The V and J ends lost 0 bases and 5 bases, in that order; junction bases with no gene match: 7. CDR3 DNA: TGTGCCAGCAGTTACTCGGGCAGGGGGTACCACGAGCAGTACTTC. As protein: CASSYSGRGYHEQYF.

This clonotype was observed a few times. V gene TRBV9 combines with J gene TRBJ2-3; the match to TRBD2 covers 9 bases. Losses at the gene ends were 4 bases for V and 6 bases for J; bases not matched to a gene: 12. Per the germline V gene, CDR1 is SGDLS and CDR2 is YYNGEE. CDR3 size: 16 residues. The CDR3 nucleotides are TGTGCCAGCAGCTCGCAGCGGGAGGCTCTCTGGGATACGCAGTATTTT. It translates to CASSSQREALWDTQYF. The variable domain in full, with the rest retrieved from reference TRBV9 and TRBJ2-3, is DSGVTQTPKHLITATGQRVTLRCSPRSGDLSVYWYQQSLDQGLQFLIQYYNGEERAKGNILERFSAQQFPDLHSELNLSSLELGDSALYFCASSSQREALWDTQYFGPGTRLTVL.

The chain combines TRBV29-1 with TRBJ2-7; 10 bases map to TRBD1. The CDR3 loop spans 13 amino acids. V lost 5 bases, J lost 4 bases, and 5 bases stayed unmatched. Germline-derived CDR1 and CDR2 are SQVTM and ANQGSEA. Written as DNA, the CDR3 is TGCAGCGTTAGGGGACAGGGGTCTTACGAGCAGTACTTC. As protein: CSVRGQGSYEQYF.

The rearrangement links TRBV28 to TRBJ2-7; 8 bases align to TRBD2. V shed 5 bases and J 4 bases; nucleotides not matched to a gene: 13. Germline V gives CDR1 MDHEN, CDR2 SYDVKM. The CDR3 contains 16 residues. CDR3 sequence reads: CASSPQRGRSGYEQYF. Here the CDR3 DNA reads TGTGCCAGCAGTCCCCAGCGGGGGAGGTCTGGGTACGAGCAGTACTTC.

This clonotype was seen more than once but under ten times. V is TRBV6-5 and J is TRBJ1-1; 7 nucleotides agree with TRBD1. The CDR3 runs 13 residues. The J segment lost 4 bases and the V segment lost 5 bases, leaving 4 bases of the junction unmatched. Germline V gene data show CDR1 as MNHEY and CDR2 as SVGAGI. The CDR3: CASSRTGATEAFF. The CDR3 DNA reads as TGTGCCAGCAGTCGAACAGGGGCCACTGAAGCTTTCTTT.

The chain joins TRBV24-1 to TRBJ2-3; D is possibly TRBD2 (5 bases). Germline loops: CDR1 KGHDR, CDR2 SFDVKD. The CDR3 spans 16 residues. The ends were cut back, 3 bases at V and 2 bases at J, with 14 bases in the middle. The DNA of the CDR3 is TGTGCCACCAGTGATCCGGCGGGCCCTCTCACAGATACGCAGTATTTT. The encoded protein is CATSDPAGPLTDTQYF.

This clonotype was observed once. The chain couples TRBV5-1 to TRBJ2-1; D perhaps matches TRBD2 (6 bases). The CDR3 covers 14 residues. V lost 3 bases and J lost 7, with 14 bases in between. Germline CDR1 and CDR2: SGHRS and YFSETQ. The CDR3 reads CASSWVLARNEQFF. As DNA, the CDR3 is TGCGCCAGCAGCTGGGTACTAGCTAGGAATGAGCAGTTCTTC.

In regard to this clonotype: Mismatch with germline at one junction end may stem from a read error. For the CDR3, the DNA is TGTGCCAGCACATATAGCAATCCGCCCCAGCATTTT. As protein: CASTYSNPPQHF. The genes are TRBV28 and TRBJ1-5; D is unclear. The CDR3 consists of 12 residues. The germline CDR1 and CDR2 sequences are MDHEN and SYDVKM.

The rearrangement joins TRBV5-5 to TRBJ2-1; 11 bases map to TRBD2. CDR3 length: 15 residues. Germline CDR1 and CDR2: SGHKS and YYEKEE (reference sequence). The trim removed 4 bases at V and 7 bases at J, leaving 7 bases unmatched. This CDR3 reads CASSRVASGRNEQFF. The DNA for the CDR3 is TGTGCCAGCAGCCGGGTCGCTAGCGGGAGGAATGAGCAGTTCTTC.

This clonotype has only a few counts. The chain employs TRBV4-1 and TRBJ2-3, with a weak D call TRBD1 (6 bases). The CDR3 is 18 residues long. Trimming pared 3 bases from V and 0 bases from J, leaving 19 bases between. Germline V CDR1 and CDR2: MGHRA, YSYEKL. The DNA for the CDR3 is TGCGCCAGCAGCCACCCTGCCCGGACAGTGGCTAGCACAGATACGCAGTATTTT. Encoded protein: CASSHPARTVASTDTQYF.

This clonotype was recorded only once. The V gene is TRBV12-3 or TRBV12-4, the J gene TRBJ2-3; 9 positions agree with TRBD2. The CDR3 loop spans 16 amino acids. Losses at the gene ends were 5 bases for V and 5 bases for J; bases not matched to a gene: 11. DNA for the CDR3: TGTGCCAGCAGTCAAATAGCGGGGGCTCACCTAGATACGCAGTATTTT. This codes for CASSQIAGAHLDTQYF.

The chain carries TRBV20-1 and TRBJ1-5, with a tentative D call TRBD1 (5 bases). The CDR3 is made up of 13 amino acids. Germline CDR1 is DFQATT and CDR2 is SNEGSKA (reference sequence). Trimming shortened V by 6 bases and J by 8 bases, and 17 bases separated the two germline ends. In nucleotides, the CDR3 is TGCAGTGCCGCGGGGCTTGAGGGAAAGCCCCAGCATTTT. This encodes CSAAGLEGKPQHF.

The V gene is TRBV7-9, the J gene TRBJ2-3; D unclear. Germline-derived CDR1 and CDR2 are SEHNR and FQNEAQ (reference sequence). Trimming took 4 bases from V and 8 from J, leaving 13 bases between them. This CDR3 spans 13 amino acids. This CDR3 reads CASSSVPLGTQYF. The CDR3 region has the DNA TGTGCCAGCAGCTCCGTTCCCTTAGGTACGCAGTATTTT.

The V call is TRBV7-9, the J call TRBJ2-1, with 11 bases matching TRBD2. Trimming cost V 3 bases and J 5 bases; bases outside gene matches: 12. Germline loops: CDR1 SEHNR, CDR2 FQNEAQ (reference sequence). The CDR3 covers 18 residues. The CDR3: CASSLGVGGLAAHNEQFF. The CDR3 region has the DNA TGTGCCAGCAGCTTGGGGGTGGGGGGACTAGCGGCGCACAATGAGCAGTTCTTC.